Here is one T cell receptor beta chain with its context. Because the CDR3's place on the DNA is in doubt, the DNA is left out and the CDR3 is given as listed by TCRdb. Clones were read by immunoSEQ multiplex PCR, and TCRdb kept only the in-frame ones, dropping some. Here the sample spans 250,000 or so clones, roughly 86% being singletons. Germline V lookup: CDR1 SGHTA, CDR2 FQGTGA. The CDR3 is 17 residues long, counting both termini. This entry belongs to a study of blood T cell repertoires in COVID-19. Study summary: T cells, B-cell-depleted T cells, or PBMCs supplied cDNA or gDNA.

This sequence joins TRBV7-3 and TRBJ1-3; TRBD1 is the table's D call, not checked against the DNA. The sample comprised peripheral blood. This clonotype was sampled from a woman aged 30 to 39 with acute or convalescent COVID-19. CDR3: CASSFLWTASYGNTIYF.